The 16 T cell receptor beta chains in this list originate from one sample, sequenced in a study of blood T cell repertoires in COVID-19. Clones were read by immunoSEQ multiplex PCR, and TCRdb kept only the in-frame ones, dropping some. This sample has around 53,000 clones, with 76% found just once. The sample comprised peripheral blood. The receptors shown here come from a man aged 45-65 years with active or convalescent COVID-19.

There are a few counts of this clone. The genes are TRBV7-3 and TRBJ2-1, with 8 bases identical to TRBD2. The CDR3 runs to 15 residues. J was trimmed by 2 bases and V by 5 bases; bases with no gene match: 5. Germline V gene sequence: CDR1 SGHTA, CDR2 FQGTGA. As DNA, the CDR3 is TGTGCCAGCAGCGGAGGAGCGGGAGCCTACAATGAGCAGTTCTTC. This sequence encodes CASSGGAGAYNEQFF.

The CDR3 sequence: CASSFEGATEAFF. The CDR3 DNA reads TGTGCCAGCAGTTTTGAAGGGGCCACTGAAGCTTTCTTT. The rearrangement uses TRBV12-3 or TRBV12-4 and TRBJ1-1, with D possibly being TRBD1 (5 bases). With 3 bases removed from V and 4 bases from J, the gap between germline ends came to 9 bases. The CDR3 is 13 residues long.

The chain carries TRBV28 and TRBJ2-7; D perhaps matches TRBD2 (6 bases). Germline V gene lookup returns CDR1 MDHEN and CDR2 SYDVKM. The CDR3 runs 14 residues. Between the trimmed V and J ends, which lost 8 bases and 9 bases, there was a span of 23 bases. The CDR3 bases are TGTGCCAGCGCCGACGGGGGTACCTACGAGCGGCAGTACTTC. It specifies CASADGGTYERQYF.

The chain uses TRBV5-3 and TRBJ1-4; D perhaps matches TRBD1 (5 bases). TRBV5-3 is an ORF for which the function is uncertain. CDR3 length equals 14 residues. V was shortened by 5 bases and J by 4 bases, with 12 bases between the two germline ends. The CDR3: CARRSDRRNEKLFF. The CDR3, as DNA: TGTGCCAGAAGATCCGACAGACGTAATGAAAAACTGTTTTTT.

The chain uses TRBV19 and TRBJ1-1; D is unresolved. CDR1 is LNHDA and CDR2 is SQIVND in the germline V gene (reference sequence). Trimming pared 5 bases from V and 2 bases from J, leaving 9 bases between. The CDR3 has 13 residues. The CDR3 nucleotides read TGTGCCAGTAGTCCGAGACACAACACTGAAGCTTTCTTT. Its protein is CASSPRHNTEAFF.

DNA for the CDR3: TGTGCCAGCAGCTTTGGTAGCCACACTGAAGCTTTCTTT. Amino acid sequence: CASSFGSHTEAFF. The chain employs TRBV9 and TRBJ1-1; D gene ambiguous. V was pared by 4 bases and J by 3 bases, with 10 bases between. The germline gives CDR1 SGDLS, CDR2 YYNGEE. The length of the CDR3 is 13 residues. The whole variable domain, filled in from reference TRBV9 and TRBJ1-1, reads DSGVTQTPKHLITATGQRVTLRCSPRSGDLSVYWYQQSLDQGLQFLIQYYNGEERAKGNILERFSAQQFPDLHSELNLSSLELGDSALYFCASSFGSHTEAFFGQGTRLTVV.

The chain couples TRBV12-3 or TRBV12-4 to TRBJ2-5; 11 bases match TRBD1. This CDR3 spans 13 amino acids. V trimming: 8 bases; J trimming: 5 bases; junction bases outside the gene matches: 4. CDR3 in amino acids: CASGQGARETQYF. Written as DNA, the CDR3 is TGTGCCAGCGGACAGGGGGCCAGGGAGACCCAGTACTTC.

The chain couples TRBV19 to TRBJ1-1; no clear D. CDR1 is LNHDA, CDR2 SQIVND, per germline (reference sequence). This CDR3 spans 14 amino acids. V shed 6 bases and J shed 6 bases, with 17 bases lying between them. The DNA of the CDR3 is TGTGCCAGTAGCATTAATGGGCAGTCTTCTGAAGCTTTCTTT. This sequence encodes CASSINGQSSEAFF.

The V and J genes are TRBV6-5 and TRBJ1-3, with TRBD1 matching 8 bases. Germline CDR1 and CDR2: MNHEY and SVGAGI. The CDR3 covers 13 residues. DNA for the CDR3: TGTGCGGTATCAGGGGGCCCTAGAAACACCATATATTTT. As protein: CAVSGGPRNTIYF.

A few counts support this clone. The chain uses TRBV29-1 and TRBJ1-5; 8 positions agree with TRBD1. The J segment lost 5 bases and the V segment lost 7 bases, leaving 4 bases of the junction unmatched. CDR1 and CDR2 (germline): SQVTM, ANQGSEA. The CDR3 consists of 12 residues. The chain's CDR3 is CSGKTGDQPQHF. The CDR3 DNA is TGCAGCGGGAAGACAGGGGATCAGCCCCAGCATTTT.

The CDR3 nucleotides are TGTGCCAGCAGTCCGCGGACAGATAATTCACCCCTCCACTTT. Residues: CASSPRTDNSPLHF. V is TRBV27 and J is TRBJ1-6; a possible D gene is TRBD1 (6 bases). V lost 5 bases, J lost 5 bases, and 10 bases lay in between. Germline values: CDR1 MNHEY, CDR2 SMNVEV (reference sequence). CDR3 size: 14 residues.

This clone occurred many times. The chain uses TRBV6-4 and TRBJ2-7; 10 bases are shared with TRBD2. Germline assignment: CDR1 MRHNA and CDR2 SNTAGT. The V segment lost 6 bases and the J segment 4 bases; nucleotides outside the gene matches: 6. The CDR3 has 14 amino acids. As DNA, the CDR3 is TGTGCCAGCAGCCTAGCGGGGGCTACTTACGAGCAGTACTTC. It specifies CASSLAGATYEQYF.

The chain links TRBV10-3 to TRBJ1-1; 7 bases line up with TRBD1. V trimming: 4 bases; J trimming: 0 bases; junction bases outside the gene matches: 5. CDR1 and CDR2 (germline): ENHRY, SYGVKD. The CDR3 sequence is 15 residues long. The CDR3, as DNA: TGTGCCATCAGTGGTGACAGGGCCGTGAACACTGAAGCTTTCTTT. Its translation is CAISGDRAVNTEAFF.

Here the CDR3 DNA reads TGTGCCAGCAGCCCGGGGGGACTTAATTCACCCCTCCACTTT. Translating it yields CASSPGGLNSPLHF. This chain connects TRBV7-9 to TRBJ1-6; possibly TRBD1 for D (5 bases). Germline V lookup: CDR1 SEHNR, CDR2 FQNEAQ (reference sequence). The length of the CDR3 is 14 residues. V lost 5 bases to trimming and J lost 6 bases, with 11 bases between them.

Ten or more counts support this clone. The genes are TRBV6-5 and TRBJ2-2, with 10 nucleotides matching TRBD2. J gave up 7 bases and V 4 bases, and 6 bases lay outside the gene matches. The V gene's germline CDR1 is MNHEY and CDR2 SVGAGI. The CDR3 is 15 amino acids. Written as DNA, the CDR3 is TGTGCCAGCAGTTTCGTAACTAGCGGGAACGGGGAGCTGTTTTTT. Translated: CASSFVTSGNGELFF.

The CDR3 reads CASSLGAVTEQYF. As DNA, the CDR3 is TGTGCCAGCAGTTTGGGGGCTGTTACCGAGCAGTACTTC. The V gene is TRBV12-3 or TRBV12-4, the J gene TRBJ2-7; a possible D gene is TRBD1 (6 bases). The length of the CDR3 is 13 residues. V was cut by 3 bases and J by 6 bases, with 12 bases left in between.